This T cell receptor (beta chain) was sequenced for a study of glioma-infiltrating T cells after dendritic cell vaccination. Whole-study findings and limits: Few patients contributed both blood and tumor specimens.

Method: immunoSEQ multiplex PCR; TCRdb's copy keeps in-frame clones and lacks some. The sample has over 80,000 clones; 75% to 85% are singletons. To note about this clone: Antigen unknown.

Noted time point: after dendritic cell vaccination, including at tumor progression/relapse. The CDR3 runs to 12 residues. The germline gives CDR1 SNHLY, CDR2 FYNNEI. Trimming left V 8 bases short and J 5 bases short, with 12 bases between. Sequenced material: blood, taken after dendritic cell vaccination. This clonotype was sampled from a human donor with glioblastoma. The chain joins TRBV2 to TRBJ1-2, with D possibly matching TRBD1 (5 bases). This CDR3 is CASEQGLYGYTF. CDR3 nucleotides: TGTGCCAGCGAGCAGGGATTATATGGCTACACCTTC.